Sequencing of this TCR beta chain was carried out in a study of blood T cell repertoires in COVID-19. Study information: T cells, B-cell-depleted T cells, or PBMCs provided the cDNA or gDNA that served as material.

Residents of 24 US areas, aged about 18 to 89 years, made up the participants. Clinical histories supplied by participants themselves formed the basis of cohort assignment. Contact with a PCR-confirmed or clinician-diagnosed COVID-19 case occurred within 2 weeks of entry. Sequencing was performed with immunoSEQ multiplex PCR; in TCRdb, only in-frame clones are kept and a portion is missing. This sample has almost 350,000 clones, with about 88% found just once. Per germline, CDR1 WNHNN and CDR2 SYGVQD (reference sequence). The V gene end was trimmed by 1 base and the J gene end by 2 bases; junction bases not matched to a gene: 3. The CDR3 has 15 residues.

The V call is TRBV10-1, the J call TRBJ2-7; 9 positions agree with TRBD2. The sequence was collected from a woman in her 30s who had been exposed to COVID-19. Material: PBMCs or T cells enriched from blood (not recorded which). The CDR3 bases are TGCGCCAGCAGTGAGTGGTCTAGCGGGGCCTACGAGCAGTACTTC. Protein product: CASSEWSSGAYEQYF.